This TCR beta chain was captured by sequencing in a study of T cell responses to AZD1222 COVID-19 vaccine. Germline V lookup: CDR1 MDHEN, CDR2 SYDVKM. The CDR3 length is 13 residues. V lost 4 bases, J lost 5 bases, and 8 bases lay in between. The method was immunoSEQ multiplex PCR; TCRdb's version includes in-frame clones alone and lacks a portion of them. This repertoire shows roughly 120,000 clones, approximately 90% found once; its top ten account for 3.5%. Note on this clone: Its antigen is currently unknown.

General study results and limits: A reported finding is that nearly half of spike-specific TCRs target unmutated variant regions. Donors skewed white British and female; clonal diversity was possibly underestimated. Seropositivity was recorded at baseline in only a handful of AZD1222 recipients. The breadth and depth of Spike-specific TCRs increased once two AZD1222 doses had been given.

This specimen consisted of peripheral blood, obtained 28 days after the second AZD1222 dose. The clonotype comes from an adult who received the AZD1222 COVID-19 vaccine. The chain uses TRBV28 and TRBJ2-2; unclear D gene. CDR3 nucleotide sequence: TGTGCCAGCAGTTCCCGGGCGACCGGGGAGCTGTTTTTT. Its translation is CASSSRATGELFF.